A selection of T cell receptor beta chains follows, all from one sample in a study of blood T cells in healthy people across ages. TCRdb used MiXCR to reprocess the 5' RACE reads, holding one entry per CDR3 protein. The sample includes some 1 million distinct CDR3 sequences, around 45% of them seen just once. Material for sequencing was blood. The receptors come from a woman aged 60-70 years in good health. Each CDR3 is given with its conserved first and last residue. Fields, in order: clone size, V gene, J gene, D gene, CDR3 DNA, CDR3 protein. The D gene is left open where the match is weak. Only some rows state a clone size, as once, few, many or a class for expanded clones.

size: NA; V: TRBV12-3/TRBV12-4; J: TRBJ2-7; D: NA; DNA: TGTGCCAGCAGCAACACGGAGTACAATGAGCAGTACTTC; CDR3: CASSNTEYNEQYF
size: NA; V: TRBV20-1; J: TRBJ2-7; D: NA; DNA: TGCAGTGCTAGTTGGCCAGTCTCCTACGAGCAGTACTTC; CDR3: CSASWPVSYEQYF
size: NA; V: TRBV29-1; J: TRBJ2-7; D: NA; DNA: TGCAGCGCCCAAGGCGGGCGGGTAGGCTACGAGCAGTACTTC; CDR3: CSAQGGRVGYEQYF
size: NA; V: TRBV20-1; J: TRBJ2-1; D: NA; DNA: TGCAGTGTTCCGGAGCAGACGGATGAGCAGTTCTTC; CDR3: CSVPEQTDEQFF
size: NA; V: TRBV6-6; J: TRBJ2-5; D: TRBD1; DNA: TGTGCCAGCAGTTGGACAGGTCTTAATGAGGAAAAAGAGACCCAGTACTTC; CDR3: CASSWTGLNEEKETQYF
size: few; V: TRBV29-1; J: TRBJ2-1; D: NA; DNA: TGCAGCGGGTTACTAGGATTGAGTGAGCAGTTCTTC; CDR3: CSGLLGLSEQFF
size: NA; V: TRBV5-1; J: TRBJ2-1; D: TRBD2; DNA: TGCGCCAGCAGCATGTATTCAGCGGGGGCTTCCTACAATGAGCAGTTCTTC; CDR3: CASSMYSAGASYNEQFF
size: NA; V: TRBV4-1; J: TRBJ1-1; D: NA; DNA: TGCGCCAGCGGCCAAGATCCCGGGCTGAACACTGAAGCTTTCTTT; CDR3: CASGQDPGLNTEAFF
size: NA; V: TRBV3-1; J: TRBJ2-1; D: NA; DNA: TGTGCCAGCAGCCGAGGACAGCTTTACAATGAGCAGTTCTTC; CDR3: CASSRGQLYNEQFF
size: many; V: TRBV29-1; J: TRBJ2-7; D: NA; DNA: TGCAGCGTTGACAATAGCTACGAGCAGTACTTC; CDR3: CSVDNSYEQYF
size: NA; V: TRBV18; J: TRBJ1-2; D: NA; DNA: TGTGCCAGCTCATCACAGGGATCTAACTATGGCTACACCTTC; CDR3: CASSSQGSNYGYTF
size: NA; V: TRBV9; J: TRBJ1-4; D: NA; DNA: TGTGCCAGCAGCGTAGGGGGGTCAGGTGAAAAACTGTTTTTT; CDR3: CASSVGGSGEKLFF
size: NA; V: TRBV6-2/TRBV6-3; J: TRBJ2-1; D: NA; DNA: TGTGCCACCGGCCGTGGGCAGACGTACAATGAGCAGTTCTTC; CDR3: CATGRGQTYNEQFF
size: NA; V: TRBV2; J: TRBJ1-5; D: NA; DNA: TGTGCCAGCAGTGATTCGGGACAGCCCCAGCATTTT; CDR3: CASSDSGQPQHF
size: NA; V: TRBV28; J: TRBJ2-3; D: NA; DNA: TGTGCCAGCAGTTTTACAGGGATGATCACAGATACGCAGTATTTT; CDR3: CASSFTGMITDTQYF
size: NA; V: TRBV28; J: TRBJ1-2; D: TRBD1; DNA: TGTGCCAGCAGTTCTACGGGACAGGGATCTAACTATGGCTACACCTTC; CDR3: CASSSTGQGSNYGYTF
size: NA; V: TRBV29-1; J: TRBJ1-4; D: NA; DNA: TGCAGCGTTGAGCAGGGAAAGGAAAAACTGTTTTTT; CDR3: CSVEQGKEKLFF
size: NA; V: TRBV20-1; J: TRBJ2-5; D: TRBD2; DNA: TGCAGTTTCCTTACTCCGGGACTAGCGCGGGAGACCCAGTACTTC; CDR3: CSFLTPGLARETQYF
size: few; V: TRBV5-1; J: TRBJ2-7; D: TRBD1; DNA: TGCGCCAGCAGCAAACGACTGGGGACAGGGCGAGGGGACGAGCAGTACTTC; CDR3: CASSKRLGTGRGDEQYF
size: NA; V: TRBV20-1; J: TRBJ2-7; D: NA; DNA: TGCAGTGCTGCCCCGTCCAGCGGTATTTCCTACGAGCAGTACTTC; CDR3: CSAAPSSGISYEQYF
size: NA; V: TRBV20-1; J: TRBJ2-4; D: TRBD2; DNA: TGCAGTGCTAGAGTCAGGACTAGCGGGGATATAGCCAAAAACATTCAGTACTTC; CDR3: CSARVRTSGDIAKNIQYF
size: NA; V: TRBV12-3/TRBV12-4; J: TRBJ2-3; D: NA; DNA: TGTGCCAGCATCGCCGGGACTCCTCACGATACGCAGTATTTT; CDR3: CASIAGTPHDTQYF
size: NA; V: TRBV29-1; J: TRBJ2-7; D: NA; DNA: TGCAGCGTCCCAGTGGCAAATGAGCAGTACTTC; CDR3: CSVPVANEQYF
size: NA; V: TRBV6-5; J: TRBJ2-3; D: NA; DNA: TGTGCCAGCAGAACCGGGAACGCAGATACGCAGTATTTT; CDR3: CASRTGNADTQYF
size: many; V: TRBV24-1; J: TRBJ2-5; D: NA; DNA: TGTGCCACCAGTGATTCCCGGAGGGCAATGGGAGAGACCCAGTACTTC; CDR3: CATSDSRRAMGETQYF
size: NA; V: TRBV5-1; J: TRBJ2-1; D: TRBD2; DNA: TGCGCCAGCAGCTCAATAGCGGGAGGCACTACGAATGAGCAGTTCTTC; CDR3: CASSSIAGGTTNEQFF
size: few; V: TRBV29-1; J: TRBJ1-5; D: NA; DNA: TGCAGCGTTCAGGGGTACGATCAGCCCCAGCATTTT; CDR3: CSVQGYDQPQHF
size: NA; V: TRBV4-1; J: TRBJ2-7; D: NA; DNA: TGCGCCAGCAGCCAAGAGGATTGGCAGTACTTC; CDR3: CASSQEDWQYF
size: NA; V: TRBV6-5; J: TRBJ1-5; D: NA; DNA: TGTGCCAGCAGCAATACTCATAGCAATCAGCCCCAGCATTTT; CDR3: CASSNTHSNQPQHF
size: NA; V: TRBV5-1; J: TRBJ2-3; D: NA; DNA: TGCGCCAGCAGCCTTGGGGACGGGGCGGATACGCAGTATTTT; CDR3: CASSLGDGADTQYF
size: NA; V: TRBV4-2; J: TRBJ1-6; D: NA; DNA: TGTGCCAGCAGCCAAGATAATTCACCCCTCCACTTT; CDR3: CASSQDNSPLHF
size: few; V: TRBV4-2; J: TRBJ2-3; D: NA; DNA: TGTGCCAGCAGCCAAGATCTCTTGGCGCAGTATTTT; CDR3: CASSQDLLAQYF
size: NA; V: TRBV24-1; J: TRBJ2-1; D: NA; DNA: TGTGCCACCAGTGATTTTAAGCGCGATGAGCAGTTCTTC; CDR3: CATSDFKRDEQFF
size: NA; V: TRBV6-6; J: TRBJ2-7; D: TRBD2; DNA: TGTGCCAGCACGGACCCGCGCGACCTAGCGGGAGCTGACGAGCAGTACTTC; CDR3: CASTDPRDLAGADEQYF
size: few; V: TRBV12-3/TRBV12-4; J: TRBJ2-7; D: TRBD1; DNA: TGTGCCAGCAGCAACGGACAGGGTCTGTACGAGCAGTACTTC; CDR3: CASSNGQGLYEQYF
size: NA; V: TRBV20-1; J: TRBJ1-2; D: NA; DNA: TGCAGTGCGCTTCGATTGGGGGGCTACACCTTC; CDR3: CSALRLGGYTF
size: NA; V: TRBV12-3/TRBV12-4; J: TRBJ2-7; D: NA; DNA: TGTGGGACCCGAAAGGGGTCGAGCTCCTACAATGAGCAGTACTTC; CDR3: CGTRKGSSSYNEQYF
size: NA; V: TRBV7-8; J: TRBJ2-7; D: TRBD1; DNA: TGTGCCAGCAAAGCTAAGTGGGACAGGGGAGACGAGCAGTACTTC; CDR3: CASKAKWDRGDEQYF
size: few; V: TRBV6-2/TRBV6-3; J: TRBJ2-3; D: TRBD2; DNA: TGTGCCAGCAGCTCGGGACTAGCGGGAGGGATTACAGATACGCAGTATTTT; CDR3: CASSSGLAGGITDTQYF
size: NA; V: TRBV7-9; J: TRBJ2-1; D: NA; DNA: TGTGCCAGCAGGACCTCGGGAGTTAACGAGCAGTTCTTC; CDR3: CASRTSGVNEQFF
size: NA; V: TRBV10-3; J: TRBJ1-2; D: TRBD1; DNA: TGTGCCTCGGCGGGACAGGAGGGTGGCTACACCTTC; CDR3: CASAGQEGGYTF
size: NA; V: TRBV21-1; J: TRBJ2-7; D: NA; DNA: TGTGCCAGCAAAATGACAGGTCCTTCCTACGAGCAGTACTTC; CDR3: CASKMTGPSYEQYF
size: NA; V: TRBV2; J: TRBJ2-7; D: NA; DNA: TGTGCCAGCAGTGAAACTCCCCCGGGCTACGAGCAGTACTTC; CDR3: CASSETPPGYEQYF
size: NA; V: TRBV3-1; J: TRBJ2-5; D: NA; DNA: TGTGCCAGCAGCCAAGATACGGAGTTGTACTTC; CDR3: CASSQDTELYF
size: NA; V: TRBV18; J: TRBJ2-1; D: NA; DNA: TGTGCCAGCTCACCACCGGTTATAGTTGAGCAGTTCTTC; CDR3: CASSPPVIVEQFF